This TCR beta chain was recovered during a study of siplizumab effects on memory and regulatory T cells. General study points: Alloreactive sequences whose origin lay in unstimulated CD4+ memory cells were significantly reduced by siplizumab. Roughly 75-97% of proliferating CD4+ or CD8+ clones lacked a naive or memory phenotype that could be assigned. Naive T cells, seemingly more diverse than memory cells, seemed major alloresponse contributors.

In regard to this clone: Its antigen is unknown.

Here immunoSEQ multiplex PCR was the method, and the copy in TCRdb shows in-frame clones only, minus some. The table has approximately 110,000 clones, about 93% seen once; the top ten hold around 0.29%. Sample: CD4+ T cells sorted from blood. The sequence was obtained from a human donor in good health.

As DNA, the CDR3 is TGCAGCGTAACTCGGACTAGCGGGGGGGAGACCCAGTACTTC. It yields the protein CSVTRTSGGETQYF. The rearrangement joins TRBV29-1 to TRBJ2-5; 14 nucleotides match TRBD2. CDR1 SQVTM and CDR2 ANQGSEA come from the germline V gene. The CDR3 is 14 residues long. The junction had 5 bases not matched to a gene; V was cut back by 6 bases and J by 5 bases.